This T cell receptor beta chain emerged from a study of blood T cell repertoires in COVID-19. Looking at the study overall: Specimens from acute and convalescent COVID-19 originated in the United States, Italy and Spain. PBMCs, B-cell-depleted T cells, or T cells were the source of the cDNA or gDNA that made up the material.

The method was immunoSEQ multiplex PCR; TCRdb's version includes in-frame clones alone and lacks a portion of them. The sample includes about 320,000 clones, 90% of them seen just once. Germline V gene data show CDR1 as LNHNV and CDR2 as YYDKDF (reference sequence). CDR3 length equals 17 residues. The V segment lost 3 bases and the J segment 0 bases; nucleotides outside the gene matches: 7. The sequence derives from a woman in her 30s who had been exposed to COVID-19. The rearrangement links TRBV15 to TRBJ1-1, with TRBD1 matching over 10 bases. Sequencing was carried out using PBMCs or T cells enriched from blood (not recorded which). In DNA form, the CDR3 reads TGTGCCACCAGCAGGGACAGGGGGGAGGGGGTGAACACTGAAGCTTTCTTT. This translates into CATSRDRGEGVNTEAFF. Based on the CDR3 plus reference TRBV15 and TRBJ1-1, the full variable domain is DAMVIQNPRYQVTQFGKPVTLSCSQTLNHNVMYWYQQKSSQAPKLLFHYYDKDFNNEADTPDNFQSRRPNTSFCFLDIRSPGLGDTAMYLCATSRDRGEGVNTEAFFGQGTRLTVV.